Listed here are 26 T cell receptor beta chains from one sample, sequenced in a study of T cell clones after liver transplantation. Repertoires were generated with immunoSEQ multiplex PCR, while TCRdb's copy carries only in-frame clones and drops some. The data hold tens of thousands of clones, with around 95% observed a single time. Sample: CD8+ T cells from blood, taken 12 months after liver transplant. Receptor source: a human patient who received a liver transplant. A subset of T cells may come from the graft donor.

V usage is TRBV14 and J usage is TRBJ2-3; TRBD2 matches 8 bases. The CDR3 is 16 amino acids. Per the germline V gene, CDR1 is SGHDN and CDR2 is FVKESK. The V gene end was trimmed by 2 bases and the J gene end by 4 bases; junction bases not matched to a gene: 8. The CDR3 DNA sequence: TGTGCCAGCAGCCAATTGAGCGGGAGTATCTCAGATACGCAGTATTTT. Protein: CASSQLSGSISDTQYF.

This clone was observed a single time. This sequence joins TRBV7-9 and TRBJ2-3; D perhaps matches TRBD2 (5 bases). Germline assignment: CDR1 SEHNR and CDR2 FQNEAQ (reference sequence). The ends were cut back, 5 bases at V and 4 bases at J, with 7 bases in the middle. The CDR3 has 12 residues. The CDR3 here is CASSPRADTQYF. Written as DNA, the CDR3 is TGTGCCAGCAGCCCGAGGGCAGATACGCAGTATTTT.

This chain uses TRBV7-9 with TRBJ1-2, with a tentative D call TRBD1 (5 bases). V was shortened by 4 bases and J by 8 bases, with 23 bases between the two germline ends. The germline CDR1 and CDR2 sequences are SEHNR and FQNEAQ (reference sequence). The CDR3 is 16 amino acids. The CDR3 bases are TGTGCCAGCAGCTCGGTAGCTGGGGGGTACGTACGAGGCTACACCTTC. It specifies CASSSVAGGYVRGYTF.

The J gene is TRBJ1-2, the V gene TRBV7-9, with TRBD1 matching over 8 bases. The trim removed 3 bases at V and 8 bases at J, leaving 5 bases unmatched. The CDR3 extends over 13 amino acids. Germline V gives CDR1 SEHNR, CDR2 FQNEAQ (reference sequence). CDR3 sequence (DNA): TGTGCCAGCAGCTTCGGGACAGGCGGCGGCTACACCTTC. Translated: CASSFGTGGGYTF.

DNA for the CDR3: TGTGCCACCAGCAGTGAGGAACAAAGCATTCAGTACTTC. It yields the protein CATSSEEQSIQYF. The chain couples TRBV15 to TRBJ2-4; no reliable D call. The CDR3 has 13 amino acids. Germline CDR1 reads LNHNV; CDR2 reads YYDKDF (reference sequence). Trimming left V 3 bases short and J 9 bases short, with 12 bases between.

The chain has TRBV9 and TRBJ2-5, with D perhaps matching TRBD1 or TRBD2 (5 bases each). Looked up from germline, CDR1 is SGDLS and CDR2 is YYNGEE. The CDR3 runs to 15 residues. V lost 0 bases and J lost 3, with 12 bases in between. CDR3 nucleotide sequence: TGTGCCAGCAGCGTAGGAGGGGACCCCGAAGAGACCCAGTACTTC. Its translation: CASSVGGDPEETQYF.

CDR3 sequence reads: CASSYSTGAYEQYF. CDR3 bases: TGTGCCAGCAGTTACTCGACAGGGGCCTACGAGCAGTACTTC. J is TRBJ2-7 and V is TRBV6-5; TRBD1 aligns across 8 bases. This CDR3 has 14 residues. Trimming took 0 bases from V and 2 from J; bases not matched to a gene: 0. Germline V gene data show CDR1 as MNHEY and CDR2 as SVGAGI.

This clone was seen only once. The gene calls are TRBV28 and TRBJ2-1, with 12 positions matching TRBD2. The CDR3 spans 15 residues. With 4 bases clipped from V and 4 bases from J, the junction kept 2 bases outside the gene matches. Germline V gives CDR1 MDHEN, CDR2 SYDVKM. CDR3 loop: CASSWLAGGYNEQFF. CDR3 in DNA: TGTGCCAGCAGTTGGCTAGCGGGAGGGTACAATGAGCAGTTCTTC.

This clone has only a few counts. The V gene is TRBV27, the J gene TRBJ1-4; D remains ambiguous. The CDR3 contains 16 residues. Trimming pared 6 bases from V and 5 bases from J, leaving 19 bases between. CDR1 MNHEY and CDR2 SMNVEV come from the germline V gene (reference sequence). CDR3 sequence (DNA): TGTGCCAGCAGCCCATCTGGGCCCTGGGGAAATGAAAAACTGTTTTTT. It yields the protein CASSPSGPWGNEKLFF.

V and J are TRBV28 and TRBJ1-5; weak D call: TRBD1 (5 bases). Deletions cut 3 bases from V and 0 bases from J, with 12 bases between. CDR1 and CDR2 from the germline V gene are MDHEN and SYDVKM. The CDR3 consists of 16 residues. The CDR3 region has the DNA TGTGCCAGCAGTTTTTGGGGGGATGATAGCAATCAGCCCCAGCATTTT. The encoded protein is CASSFWGDDSNQPQHF.

The chain carries TRBV5-1 and TRBJ2-7; the D call may be TRBD1 or TRBD2 (6 bases each). Trimming left V 4 bases short and J 5 bases short, with 16 bases between. CDR1 is SGHRS, CDR2 YFSETQ, per germline. CDR3 size: 14 residues. CDR3 residues: CASSQEGGLNEQYF. For the CDR3, the DNA is TGCGCCAGCAGCCAAGAGGGGGGTCTGAACGAGCAGTACTTC.

The V and J genes are TRBV2 and TRBJ2-3, with 7 bases matching TRBD2. Germline trimming cut 5 bases from V and 5 bases from J; bases unmatched to any gene: 4. The CDR3 consists of 13 residues. Germline CDR1 is SNHLY and CDR2 is FYNNEI. CDR3: CASSSGKGDTQYF. DNA for the CDR3: TGTGCCAGCAGTAGCGGGAAGGGAGATACGCAGTATTTT.

The V and J genes are TRBV29-1 and TRBJ2-1; 9 nucleotides line up with TRBD2. CDR1 and CDR2 from the germline V gene are SQVTM and ANQGSEA. Losses at the gene ends were 1 base for V and 2 bases for J; bases not matched to a gene: 6. The CDR3 length is 16 residues. This chain's CDR3 is CSVEGARGGTYNEQFF. The CDR3 DNA follows: TGCAGCGTTGAAGGCGCGCGGGGGGGGACCTACAATGAGCAGTTCTTC.

The V call is TRBV14, the J call TRBJ2-1; tentative D call: TRBD1 (6 bases). V lost 3 bases and J 15 bases, leaving 15 bases between the germline ends. Per the germline V gene, CDR1 is SGHDN and CDR2 is FVKESK. This CDR3 has 12 residues. The CDR3 region is CASSQGHPNPFF. The CDR3 DNA sequence: TGTGCCAGCAGCCAGGGACATCCTAACCCGTTCTTC.

This clone was seen only once. The rearrangement uses TRBV11-3 and TRBJ2-2; TRBD2 matches 10 bases. From germline, CDR1 is SGHNT and CDR2 YENEEA. The V segment lost 5 bases and the J segment 4 bases; nucleotides outside the gene matches: 4. The CDR3 is made up of 15 amino acids. The CDR3 nucleotides read TGTGCCAGCAGCCCCAGGACTAGCGGCACCGGGGAGCTGTTTTTT. It specifies CASSPRTSGTGELFF.

V and J are TRBV10-2 and TRBJ1-1; weak D call: TRBD1 (6 bases). V dropped 9 bases and J dropped 3 bases, with 17 bases sitting between them. This CDR3 comprises 14 residues. Looked up from germline, CDR1 is WSHSY and CDR2 is SAAADI. CDR3 DNA sequence: TGCGCCAGTGGGGGTGGGGGGGCCCACACTGAAGCTTTCTTT. It translates to CASGGGGAHTEAFF.

The rearrangement links TRBV29-1 to TRBJ2-3, with D hard to call. This CDR3 spans 14 amino acids. Germline-derived CDR1 and CDR2 are SQVTM and ANQGSEA. Trimming stripped 3 bases from V and 0 bases from J, with 10 bases between. This CDR3 is CSVDAGSSTDTQYF. Written as DNA, the CDR3 is TGCAGCGTTGATGCAGGATCTAGCACAGATACGCAGTATTTT.

The V and J genes are TRBV7-2 and TRBJ2-1; 7 nucleotides agree with TRBD2. V dropped 5 bases and J dropped 3; count of bases not matched to a gene: 13. CDR1 is SGHTA and CDR2 is FQGNSA in the germline V gene. The CDR3 has 17 residues. CDR3 in amino acids: CASSLLPVGLSYNEQFF. In nucleotides, the CDR3 is TGTGCCAGCAGCCTCCTGCCGGTGGGACTAAGCTACAATGAGCAGTTCTTC.

The chain joins TRBV7-9 to TRBJ2-7, with TRBD2 matching 7 bases. Germline V gives CDR1 SEHNR, CDR2 FQNEAQ (reference sequence). V dropped 5 bases and J dropped 0; count of bases not matched to a gene: 7. The CDR3 has 15 residues. For the CDR3, the DNA is TGTGCCAGCAGCATCTCACTAGCGCCCTCCTACGAGCAGTACTTC. As protein: CASSISLAPSYEQYF.

The chain recombines TRBV19 with TRBJ2-7, with 8 positions matching TRBD2. This CDR3 is 15 amino acids long. Per the germline V gene, CDR1 is LNHDA and CDR2 is SQIVND (reference sequence). V lost 7 bases, J lost 4 bases, and 12 bases stayed unmatched. This CDR3 reads CASIIGGRPLYEQYF. The CDR3 DNA is TGTGCCAGTATAATTGGCGGGAGGCCTCTTTACGAGCAGTACTTC.

Comment on this clone: Germline is not matched at one junction end, which may reflect a read error. This chain uses TRBV5-1 with TRBJ1-1, with TRBD1 as a possible D gene (6 bases). Germline loops: CDR1 SGHRS, CDR2 YFSETQ. This CDR3 is built from 14 residues. The CDR3 region has the DNA TGTGCCAGCAGCCCGGGACACGGATTTGTTGAAGCTTTCTTT. Amino acids: CASSPGHGFVEAFF. Full variable domain (outside the CDR3, taken from reference TRBV5-1 and TRBJ1-1): KAGVTQTPRYLIKTRGQQVTLSCSPISGHRSVSWYQQTPGQGLQFLFEYFSETQRNKGNFPGRFSGRQFSNSRSEMNVSTLELGDSALYLCASSPGHGFVEAFFGQGTRLTVV.

The chain uses TRBV9 and TRBJ2-1; D is undetermined. Trimming pared 4 bases from V and 9 bases from J, leaving 11 bases between. Germline-derived CDR1 and CDR2 are SGDLS and YYNGEE. This CDR3 spans 12 amino acids. In DNA form, the CDR3 reads TGTGCCAGCAGCCTTCAGCCGGGTGAGCAGTTCTTC. Encoded protein: CASSLQPGEQFF.

The V gene is TRBV9, the J gene TRBJ2-7; TRBD1 matches at 8 bases. V trimming: 4 bases; J trimming: 3 bases; junction bases outside the gene matches: 6. CDR3 length equals 14 residues. Germline-derived CDR1 and CDR2 are SGDLS and YYNGEE. The CDR3 protein is CASSSPDRDYEQYF. CDR3 nucleotides: TGTGCCAGCAGCTCCCCGGACAGGGACTACGAGCAGTACTTC.

This clone was observed once. This chain links TRBV2 with TRBJ2-7; 15 nucleotides align to TRBD2. With 8 bases clipped from V and 6 bases from J, the junction kept 5 bases outside the gene matches. The CDR3 extends over 14 amino acids. Germline V gene lookup returns CDR1 SNHLY and CDR2 FYNNEI. DNA for the CDR3: TGTGCCAGCGGCCCGGGACTAGCGGGAGGCGAGCAGTACTTC. Amino acids: CASGPGLAGGEQYF. Complete variable domain (other parts from reference TRBV2 and TRBJ2-7): EPEVTQTPSHQVTQMGQEVILRCVPISNHLYFYWYRQILGQKVEFLVSFYNNEISEKSEIFDDQFSVERPDGSNFTLKIRSTKLEDSAMYFCASGPGLAGGEQYFGPGTRLTVT.

The gene calls are TRBV7-7 and TRBJ2-7, with TRBD1 as a possible D gene (6 bases). The CDR3 has 15 residues. Germline lookup yields CDR1 SSHAT and CDR2 FNYEAQ (reference sequence). V shed 0 bases and J shed 0 bases, with 9 bases lying between them. CDR3 sequence (DNA): TGTGCCAGCAGCTTAGCCAGACAGGACTCCTACGAGCAGTACTTC. Amino acids: CASSLARQDSYEQYF. The whole variable domain, remainder taken from reference TRBV7-7 and TRBJ2-7, is GAGVSQSPRYKVTKRGQDVTLRCDPISSHATLYWYQQALGQGPEFLTYFNYEAQPDKSGLPSDRFSAERPEGSISTLTIQRTEQRDSAMYRCASSLARQDSYEQYFGPGTRLTVT.

The J gene is TRBJ1-1, the V gene TRBV6-5; TRBD1 is a possible D gene (5 bases). With 0 bases removed from V and 10 bases from J, the gap between germline ends came to 12 bases. This CDR3 is 13 amino acids long. Germline V gives CDR1 MNHEY, CDR2 SVGAGI. The CDR3 loop is CASSYSEGPRAFF. CDR3 DNA: TGTGCCAGCAGTTACTCGGAGGGGCCTCGAGCTTTCTTT.